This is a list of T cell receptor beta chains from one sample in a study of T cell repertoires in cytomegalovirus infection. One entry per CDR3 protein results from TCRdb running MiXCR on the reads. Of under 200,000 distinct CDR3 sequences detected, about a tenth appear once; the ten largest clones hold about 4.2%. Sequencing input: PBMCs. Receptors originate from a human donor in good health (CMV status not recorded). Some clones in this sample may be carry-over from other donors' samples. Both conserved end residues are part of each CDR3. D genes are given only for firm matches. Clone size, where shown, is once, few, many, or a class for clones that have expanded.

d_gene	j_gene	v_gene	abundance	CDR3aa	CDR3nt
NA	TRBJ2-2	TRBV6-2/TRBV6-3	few	CASSYGRTGELFF	TGTGCCAGCAGTTACGGGCGCACCGGGGAGCTGTTTTTT
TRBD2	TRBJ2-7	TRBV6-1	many	CASIASGGLYEQYF	TGTGCCAGCATTGCTAGCGGGGGACTCTACGAGCAGTACTTC
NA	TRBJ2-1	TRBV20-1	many	CSARAERSAYNEQFF	TGCAGTGCTAGAGCTGAGCGATCTGCCTACAATGAGCAGTTCTTC
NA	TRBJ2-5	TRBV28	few	CASKGEGLETQYF	TGTGCCAGCAAGGGGGAGGGTCTGGAGACCCAGTACTTC
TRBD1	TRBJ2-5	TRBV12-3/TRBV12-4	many	CASSLGTGGETQYF	TGTGCCAGCAGTTTGGGGACAGGGGGTGAGACCCAGTACTTC
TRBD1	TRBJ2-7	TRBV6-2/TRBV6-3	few	CASSYLPGQGAAYSYEQYF	TGTGCCAGCAGTTACCTTCCGGGACAGGGGGCGGCCTACTCCTACGAGCAGTACTTC
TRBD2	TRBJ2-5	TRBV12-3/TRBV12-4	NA	CASRRLAGSQETQYF	TGTGCCAGCAGGCGACTAGCGGGATCGCAAGAGACCCAGTACTTC
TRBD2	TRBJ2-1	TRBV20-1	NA	CSAFSGSSSSYNEQFF	TGCAGTGCCTTTAGCGGGAGTTCAAGCTCCTACAATGAGCAGTTCTTC
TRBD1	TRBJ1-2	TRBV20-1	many	CSALRPGGQGKGYGYTF	TGCAGTGCCCTCCGCCCAGGGGGACAGGGGAAAGGCTATGGCTACACCTTC
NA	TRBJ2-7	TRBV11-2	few	CASSLVLVFVAGYEQYF	TGTGCCAGCAGCTTAGTTCTTGTTTTTGTGGCAGGGTACGAGCAGTACTTC
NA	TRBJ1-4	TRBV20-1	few	CSASRTDRDEKLFF	TGCAGTGCGAGCCGGACAGACCGGGATGAAAAACTGTTTTTT
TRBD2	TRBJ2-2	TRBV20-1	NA	CSARVAGNTGELFF	TGCAGTGCTAGAGTAGCGGGGAACACCGGGGAGCTGTTTTTT
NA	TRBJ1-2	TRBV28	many	CASNQKGYGYTF	TGTGCCAGCAATCAGAAGGGGTATGGCTACACCTTC
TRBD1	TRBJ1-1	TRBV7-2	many	CASSQTGTGGSEAFF	TGTGCCAGCAGCCAGACCGGGACAGGGGGTTCTGAAGCTTTCTTT
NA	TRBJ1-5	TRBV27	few	CASSLRGTQPQHF	TGTGCCAGCAGTTTGAGGGGGACTCAGCCCCAGCATTTT
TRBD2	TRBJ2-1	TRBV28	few	CATTASGGAGEQFF	TGTGCCACCACTGCGAGCGGGGGGGCCGGTGAGCAGTTCTTC
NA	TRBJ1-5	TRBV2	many	CASRYRDGYNQPQHF	TGTGCCAGCAGGTACCGGGACGGGTACAATCAGCCCCAGCATTTT
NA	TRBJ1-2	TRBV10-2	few	CASRRGTLNYGYTF	TGCGCCAGCAGACGCGGGACTCTAAACTATGGCTACACCTTC
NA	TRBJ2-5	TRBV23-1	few	CASRAGLGETQYF	TGCGCCTCTAGGGCGGGGTTGGGAGAGACCCAGTACTTC
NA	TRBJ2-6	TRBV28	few	CASSLLLLGGPSGANVLTF	TGTGCCAGCAGTTTATTATTGCTGGGGGGTCCCTCTGGGGCCAACGTCCTGACTTTC
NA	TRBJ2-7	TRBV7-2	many	CASSPSVSYEQYF	TGTGCCAGCAGCCCATCCGTCTCCTACGAGCAGTACTTC
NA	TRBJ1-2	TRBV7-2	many	CASSSLIQTGNYGYTF	TGTGCCAGCAGCTCGCTCATTCAGACAGGAAACTATGGCTACACCTTC
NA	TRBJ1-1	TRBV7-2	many	CASSLRPTFSDTEAFF	TGTGCCAGCAGCTTACGTCCAACCTTTTCGGACACTGAAGCTTTCTTT
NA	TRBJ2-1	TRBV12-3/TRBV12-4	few	CASSLEVGLGWNEQFF	TGTGCCAGCAGTTTAGAAGTGGGGTTGGGTTGGAATGAGCAGTTCTTC
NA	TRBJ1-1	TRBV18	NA	CASSRAHLNTEAFF	TGTGCCAGCTCACGGGCACACTTGAACACTGAAGCTTTCTTT
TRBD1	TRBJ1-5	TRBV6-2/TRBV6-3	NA	CASRLNRGGGNQPQHF	TGTGCCAGCAGATTGAACAGGGGGGGTGGCAATCAGCCCCAGCATTTT
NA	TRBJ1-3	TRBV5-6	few	CASSFSPNPSGNTIYF	TGTGCCAGCAGCTTTTCCCCGAATCCCTCTGGAAACACCATATATTTT
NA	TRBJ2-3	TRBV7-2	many	CASSSDSLATDTQYF	TGTGCCAGCAGCTCTGACTCTCTAGCCACAGATACGCAGTATTTT
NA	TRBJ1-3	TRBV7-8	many	CASSLGRGFNTIYF	TGTGCCAGCAGCTTAGGGAGGGGGTTTAACACCATATATTTT
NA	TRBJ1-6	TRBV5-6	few	CASSLYSGILHF	TGTGCCAGCAGCTTGTATTCAGGGATTCTCCACTTT
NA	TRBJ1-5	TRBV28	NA	CASHPVGGPGQPQHF	TGTGCCAGCCACCCGGTGGGGGGTCCGGGTCAGCCCCAGCATTTT
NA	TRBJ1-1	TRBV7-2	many	CASSLVRGLNTEAFF	TGTGCCAGCAGCTTGGTGAGGGGCCTCAACACTGAAGCTTTCTTT
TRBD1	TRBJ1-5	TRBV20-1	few	CSNRPGQGFNQPQHF	TGCAGTAATAGACCGGGACAGGGCTTTAATCAGCCCCAGCATTTT
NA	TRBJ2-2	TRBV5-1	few	CASRRIPSEVNTGELFF	TGCGCCAGCAGAAGAATTCCTAGTGAGGTCAACACCGGGGAGCTGTTTTTT
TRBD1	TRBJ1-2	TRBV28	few	CASSTTTGGTNGYTF	TGTGCCAGCAGTACCACGACAGGGGGAACGAATGGCTACACCTTC